This T cell receptor (beta chain) was recorded in a study of identical twins. V dropped 1 base and J dropped 0; count of bases not matched to a gene: 8. This CDR3 comprises 19 residues. TCRdb reprocessed the 5' RACE reads via MiXCR and lists one record per CDR3 protein. The table shows 350,000 to 600,000 distinct CDR3 sequences, with 11% to 15% occurring only once. This clonotype was seen a handful of times. These data were also reused for a study on yellow fever vaccine responses in identical twins.

Material for sequencing was CD4+ T cells sorted from blood. This TCR was recovered from a young woman in good health. The rearrangement joins TRBV12-3 or TRBV12-4 to TRBJ2-3, with 12 bases that match TRBD2. CDR3 DNA: TGTGCCAGCAGTTTAGTAGGGCAACTAGCGGGGGGTAGCACAGATACGCAGTATTTT. Protein product: CASSLVGQLAGGSTDTQYF.